The rows below give T cell receptor beta chains drawn from one sample of a study of cytomegalovirus exposure and HLA in healthy donors. The data were produced by immunoSEQ multiplex PCR, yet TCRdb's version contains in-frame clones alone and is incomplete. The sample comprises some 180,000 clones, around nine tenths of which are singletons, and 6% to 8.5% rests with the top ten. The specimen sequenced was PBMCs. These receptors came from a man younger than 40 in good health and CMV-seropositive. CDR3s include the opening cysteine and the closing phenylalanine or tryptophan. D genes are given only for firm matches.

TRBV10-3	TRBJ1-1	-	CAISRLGQNTEAFF	TGTGCCATCAGTCGCTTGGGACAGAACACTGAAGCTTTCTTT
TRBV7-7	TRBJ2-6	TRBD1	CATGDRLSGANVLTF	TGTGCTACGGGGGACAGGCTGTCTGGGGCCAACGTCCTGACTTTC
TRBV2	TRBJ2-7	-	CASSEEPMGSSYEQYF	TGTGCCAGCAGTGAAGAGCCCATGGGAAGCTCCTACGAGCAGTACTTC
TRBV25-1	TRBJ1-2	-	CASRKEGRGGYTF	TGTGCCAGCAGAAAAGAGGGGAGGGGTGGCTACACCTTC
TRBV11-2	TRBJ2-1	TRBD2	CASTGLALSYNEQFF	TGTGCCAGCACGGGACTAGCGCTCTCCTACAATGAGCAGTTCTTC
TRBV5-6	TRBJ2-5	-	CASSLDRETQYF	TGTGCCAGCAGCTTGGACAGGGAGACCCAGTACTTC
TRBV7-3	TRBJ2-7	-	CASSSSGPTYEQYF	TGTGCCAGCAGCTCCTCCGGGCCAACCTACGAGCAGTACTTC
TRBV7-6	TRBJ2-7	TRBD1	CASSYGLTGGVGEQYF	TGTGCCAGCAGCTATGGCTTGACAGGGGGGGTAGGCGAGCAGTACTTC
TRBV29-1	TRBJ2-7	-	CSVGTSGAYEQYF	TGCAGCGTTGGGACCTCGGGAGCCTACGAGCAGTACTTC
TRBV27	TRBJ2-7	-	CASSRALPFEQYF	TGTGCCAGCAGCCGAGCGCTCCCCTTCGAGCAGTACTTC
TRBV7-6	TRBJ1-5	-	CASEPGGNQPQHF	TGTGCCAGCGAACCCGGGGGAAATCAGCCCCAGCATTTT
TRBV5-1	TRBJ1-6	TRBD1	CASSPLDRDSSPLHF	TGCGCCAGCAGCCCCTTGGACAGGGATAGTTCACCCCTCCACTTT
TRBV10-3	TRBJ2-7	TRBD1	CAINKDRELLYEQYF	TGTGCCATCAACAAGGACAGGGAACTCCTCTACGAGCAGTACTTC
TRBV30	TRBJ1-4	TRBD1	CAWSANRGVTNEKLFF	TGTGCCTGGAGTGCAAACAGGGGTGTTACTAATGAAAAACTGTTTTTT
TRBV28	TRBJ2-5	-	CASSLRTAQETQYF	TGTGCCAGCAGTTTAAGGACAGCGCAAGAGACCCAGTACTTC
TRBV5-1	TRBJ2-5	-	CASSLASAGVETQYF	TGCGCCAGCAGCTTGGCCTCGGCAGGGGTAGAGACCCAGTACTTC
TRBV7-2	TRBJ2-7	-	CASSLDRREQYEQYF	TGTGCCAGCAGCTTAGATCGCAGGGAGCAGTACGAGCAGTACTTC
TRBV7-5	TRBJ2-5	-	CARSLLPSIGKETQYF	TGTGCCAGAAGCTTATTGCCTTCGATAGGCAAAGAGACCCAGTACTTC
TRBV13	TRBJ2-3	-	CASSLRENTDTQYF	TGTGCCAGCAGCCTCAGGGAAAATACAGATACGCAGTATTTT
TRBV19	TRBJ2-7	TRBD2	CASSVDGGSSYEQYF	TGTGCCAGTAGTGTCGACGGCGGGAGCTCCTACGAGCAGTACTTC
TRBV6-6	TRBJ1-6	TRBD1	CASSRIRDSRPSPLHF	TGTGCCAGCAGTAGGATCCGGGACAGTCGCCCTTCACCCCTCCACTTT
TRBV28	TRBJ2-7	TRBD2	CASGGGIEQYF	TGTGCCAGCGGCGGGGGGATCGAGCAGTACTTC
TRBV29-1	TRBJ2-5	-	CSVGVGTAQYF	TGCAGCGTTGGGGTAGGAACGGCCCAGTACTTC